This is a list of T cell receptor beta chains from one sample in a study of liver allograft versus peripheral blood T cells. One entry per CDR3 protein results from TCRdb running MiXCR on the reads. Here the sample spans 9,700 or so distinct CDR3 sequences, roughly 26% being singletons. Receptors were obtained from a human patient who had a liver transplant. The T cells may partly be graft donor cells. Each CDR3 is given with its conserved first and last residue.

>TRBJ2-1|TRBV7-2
CASSSGTSVYNEQFF
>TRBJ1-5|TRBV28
CASSPRTATYRQPQHF
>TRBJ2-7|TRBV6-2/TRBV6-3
CASSPGSYEQYF
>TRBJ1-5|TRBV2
CASSRSHGDQPQHF
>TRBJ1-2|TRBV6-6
CASSYSGNIQGEDGYTF
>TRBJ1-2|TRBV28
CASSYPGQVKDVYGYTF
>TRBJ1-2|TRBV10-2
CASSGGAGYTF
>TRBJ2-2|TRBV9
CASSANWGTNTGELFF
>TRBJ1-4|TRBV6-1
CASSEVVGRRVGEKLFF
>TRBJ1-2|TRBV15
CATSRDRKGVSYGYTF
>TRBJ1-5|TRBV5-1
CASSLEAGNQPQHF
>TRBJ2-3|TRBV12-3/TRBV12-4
CASSLGTSALPPYF
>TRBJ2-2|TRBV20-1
CSAGEGLNTGELFF
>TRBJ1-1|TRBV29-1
CSMEGGASTEAFF
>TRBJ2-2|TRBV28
CASRLTHRDLDPGELFF
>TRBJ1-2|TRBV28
CASSLAHPVYGYTF
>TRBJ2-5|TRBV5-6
CASSTQLSKETQYF
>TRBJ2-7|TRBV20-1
CSASFLSGTSGRINEQYF
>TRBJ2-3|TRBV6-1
CASSEGKIAWADTQYF
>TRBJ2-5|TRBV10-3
CAISARQGGETQYF
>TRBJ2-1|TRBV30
CACGQGYNEQFF
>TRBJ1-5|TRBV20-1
CSASPGQRRGYSNQPQHF
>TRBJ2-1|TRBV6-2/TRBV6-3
CASSKSGPAYDEQFF